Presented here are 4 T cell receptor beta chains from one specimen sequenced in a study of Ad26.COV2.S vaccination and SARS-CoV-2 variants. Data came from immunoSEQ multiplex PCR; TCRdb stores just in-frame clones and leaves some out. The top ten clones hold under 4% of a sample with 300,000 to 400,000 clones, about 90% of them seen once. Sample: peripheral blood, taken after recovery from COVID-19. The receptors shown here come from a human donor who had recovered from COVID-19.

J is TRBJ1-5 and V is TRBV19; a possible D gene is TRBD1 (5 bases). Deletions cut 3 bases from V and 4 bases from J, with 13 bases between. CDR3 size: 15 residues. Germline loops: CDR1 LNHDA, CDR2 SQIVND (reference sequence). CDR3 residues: CASSIHQTANQPQHF. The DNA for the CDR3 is TGTGCCAGTAGTATTCACCAGACAGCAAATCAGCCCCAGCATTTT.

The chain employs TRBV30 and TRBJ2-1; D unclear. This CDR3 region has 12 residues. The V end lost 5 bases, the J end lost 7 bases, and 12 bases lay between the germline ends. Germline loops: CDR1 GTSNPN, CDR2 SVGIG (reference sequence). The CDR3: CAWVWHINEQFF. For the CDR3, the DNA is TGTGCCTGGGTCTGGCATATTAATGAGCAGTTCTTC. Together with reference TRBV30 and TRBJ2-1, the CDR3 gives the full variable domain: SQTIHQWPATLVQPVGSPLSLECTVEGTSNPNLYWYRQAAGRGLQLLFYSVGIGQISSEVPQNLSASRPQDRQFILSSKKLLLSDSGFYLCAWVWHINEQFFGPGTRLTVL.

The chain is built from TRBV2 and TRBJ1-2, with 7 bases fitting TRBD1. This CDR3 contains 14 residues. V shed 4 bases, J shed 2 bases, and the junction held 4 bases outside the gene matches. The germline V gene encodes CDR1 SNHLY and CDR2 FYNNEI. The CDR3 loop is CASSAQGENYGYTF. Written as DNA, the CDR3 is TGTGCCAGCAGTGCTCAGGGGGAGAACTATGGCTACACCTTC.

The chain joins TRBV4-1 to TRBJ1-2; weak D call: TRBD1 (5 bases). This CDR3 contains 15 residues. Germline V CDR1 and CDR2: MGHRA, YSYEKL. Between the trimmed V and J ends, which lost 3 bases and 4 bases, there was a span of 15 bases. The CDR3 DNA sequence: TGCGCCAGCAGCCAGCCCGACAGCGTTTTCTATGGCTACACCTTC. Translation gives CASSQPDSVFYGYTF.